There are many counts of the clone carrying this T cell receptor beta chain. As yet, its antigen is unknown. In germline, CDR1 is MNHEY, CDR2 SMNVEV (reference sequence). V was cut by 5 bases and J by 2 bases, with 13 bases left in between. The CDR3 totals 14 residues. TCRdb re-analysed the RACE reads in MiXCR, keeping a single row per CDR3 protein. The data hold some 300,000 distinct CDR3 sequences, with about 5% observed a single time. These data are taken from a study of human T cells and chemical hapten exposure. The overall study: Each patch test put 0.01% DPC on the upper back, and results were read at 6 days. TCR yields per sample varied, mainly owing to small pooled library volume differences.

Findings and caveats of the study: Since the donors had alopecia, their immune response may not be the same as that of healthy people.

Time point denoted: pre-sensitization, week 0. Described treatment: therapeutic diphenylcyclopropenone sensitization with weekly scalp DPC. This receptor was identified in a young woman with alopecia areata. Some clones in this sample may be carry-over from other donors' samples. The specimen was whole blood, collected in connection with sensitization to the hapten diphenylcyclopropenone (DPC). V is TRBV27 and J is TRBJ2-7; D call uncertain. The CDR3 reads CASSDRMPPYEQYF. The CDR3 nucleotides are TGTGCCAGCAGTGACCGCATGCCCCCCTACGAGCAGTACTTC.